This passage covers 11 T cell receptor beta chains from one sample sequenced in a study of cytomegalovirus exposure and HLA in healthy donors. The PCR used 60 Vbeta and 13 Jbeta primers. Data came from immunoSEQ multiplex PCR; TCRdb stores just in-frame clones and leaves some out. The profile shows about 96,000 clones, about 70% of them singletons. Source material: PBMCs. All receptors come from a woman in her 70s in good health and CMV-seropositive.

This chain joins TRBV15 and TRBJ2-7, with 12 bases lining up with TRBD1. The germline gives CDR1 LNHNV, CDR2 YYDKDF (reference sequence). The CDR3 is 16 amino acids. V dropped 1 base and J dropped 5; count of bases not matched to a gene: 6. CDR3 sequence: CATSRATGTGGNEQYF. The DNA for the CDR3 is TGTGCCACCAGCAGAGCTACCGGGACAGGGGGCAACGAGCAGTACTTC.

The table lists this clone with a few counts. This rearrangement joins TRBV18 to TRBJ1-3; D is unresolved. V dropped 5 bases and J dropped 11 bases, with 16 bases sitting between them. Germline values: CDR1 KGHSH, CDR2 LQKENI. The CDR3 sequence is 13 residues long. The CDR3 DNA sequence: TGTGCCAGCTCAGACACGGACGGAGGTGCCATATATTTT. Encoded protein: CASSDTDGGAIYF. Full variable domain (rest looked up from reference TRBV18 and TRBJ1-3): NAGVMQNPRHLVRRRGQEARLRCSPMKGHSHVYWYRQLPEEGLKFMVYLQKENIIDESGMPKERFSAEFPKEGPSILRIQQVVRGDSAAYFCASSDTDGGAIYFGEGSWLTVV.

This clone turned up a few times. The chain carries TRBV6-1 and TRBJ1-1; TRBD1 aligns across 8 bases. This CDR3 has 13 residues. J gave up 4 bases and V 6 bases, and 4 bases lay outside the gene matches. Looked up from germline, CDR1 is MNHNS and CDR2 is SASEGT. The CDR3 here is CASRDRAATEAFF. Here the CDR3 DNA reads TGTGCCAGCAGGGACAGGGCAGCCACTGAAGCTTTCTTT.

The rearrangement uses TRBV9 and TRBJ2-5, with 14 bases that match TRBD2. The germline V gene has CDR1 SGDLS and CDR2 YYNGEE. The CDR3 runs to 16 residues. With 3 bases clipped from V and 2 bases from J, the junction kept 3 bases outside the gene matches. The chain's CDR3 is CASSARLAGGQETQYF. CDR3 DNA: TGTGCCAGCAGCGCCAGACTAGCGGGAGGGCAAGAGACCCAGTACTTC.

This clone was detected once. The rearrangement joins TRBV6-5 to TRBJ1-1, with unresolved D. CDR3 size: 13 residues. The germline V gene has CDR1 MNHEY and CDR2 SVGAGI. Trimming pared 7 bases from V and 1 base from J, leaving 10 bases between. The CDR3 DNA reads as TGTGCCAGCACGCATACGGGGAACACTGAAGCTTTCTTT. Translated, it gives CASTHTGNTEAFF.

The chain links TRBV28 to TRBJ2-1; 9 bases fit TRBD2. Germline V gives CDR1 MDHEN, CDR2 SYDVKM. Unmatched junction bases numbered 6, after V lost 5 bases and J lost 1 base. CDR3 length: 16 amino acids. CDR3 coding DNA: TGTGCCAGCAGTCTTAGCGGGAGCGGGTCCTACAATGAGCAGTTCTTC. Amino acids: CASSLSGSGSYNEQFF.

The rearrangement uses TRBV6-4 and TRBJ1-2; D is unresolved. Germline values: CDR1 MRHNA, CDR2 SNTAGT. V gave up 2 bases and J gave up 6 bases, with 10 bases separating them. This CDR3 has 13 residues. For the CDR3, the DNA is TGTGCCAGCAGTGACAATGGGCCAGATGGCTACACCTTC. Protein: CASSDNGPDGYTF.

V is TRBV14 and J is TRBJ2-1; tentative D call: TRBD2 (7 bases). The germline V gene encodes CDR1 SGHDN and CDR2 FVKESK. CDR3 length: 17 amino acids. Trimming left V 5 bases short and J 3 bases short, with 20 bases between. CDR3 sequence: CASSAVGWGGNYNEQFF. The CDR3 DNA follows: TGTGCCAGCAGCGCCGTTGGGTGGGGGGGCAACTACAATGAGCAGTTCTTC.

This chain connects TRBV7-8 to TRBJ2-5; 7 nucleotides agree with TRBD1. The CDR3 length is 16 residues. Looked up from germline, CDR1 is SGHVS and CDR2 is FQNEAQ. Losses at the gene ends were 5 bases for V and 5 bases for J; bases not matched to a gene: 14. The CDR3 is CASSQPRAGGMETQYF. Written as DNA, the CDR3 is TGTGCCAGCAGCCAGCCCAGGGCAGGGGGAATGGAGACCCAGTACTTC.

The CDR3 region has the DNA TGTGCCAGCAGCCGTGAGCGGGGTAACACAGATACGCAGTATTTT. Its translation is CASSRERGNTDTQYF. The gene calls are TRBV28 and TRBJ2-3, with TRBD2 identical over 7 bases. Germline CDR1 and CDR2: MDHEN and SYDVKM. CDR3 size: 15 residues. J lost 2 bases, V lost 6 bases, and 8 bases had no gene match.

The gene calls are TRBV5-4 and TRBJ2-5, with 8 nucleotides matching TRBD2. The germline V gene encodes CDR1 SGHNT and CDR2 YYREEE (reference sequence). The CDR3 loop spans 16 amino acids. V gave up 0 bases and J gave up 6 bases; unmatched junction bases: 10. CDR3 sequence: CASSLEAGALGKTQYF. CDR3 bases: TGTGCCAGCAGCTTGGAAGCGGGGGCCCTCGGGAAGACCCAGTACTTC.